The 8 T cell receptor beta chains reported below all come from one sample, sequenced in a study of T cell clones after liver transplantation. Assay: immunoSEQ multiplex PCR; the TCRdb copy retains only in-frame clones and omits some. The sample lists 9,800 or so clones, around three quarters seen once, with around 23% in the top ten. This specimen consisted of CD8+ T cells from blood, obtained at the approximately 15-month timepoint. The source of these receptors is a human patient who received a liver transplant. The graft donor may have contributed some T cells.

The gene calls are TRBV7-6 and TRBJ1-1, with D unresolved. With 1 base removed from V and 1 base from J, the gap between germline ends came to 4 bases. Germline V lookup: CDR1 SGHVS, CDR2 FNYEAQ. The CDR3 extends over 13 amino acids. The CDR3 loop is CASSLGQNTEAFF. CDR3 coding DNA: TGTGCCAGCAGCTTAGGACAGAACACTGAAGCTTTCTTT. Supplemented by reference TRBV7-6 and TRBJ1-1, the full variable domain reads GAGVSQSPRYKVTKRGQDVALRCDPISGHVSLYWYRQALGQGPEFLTYFNYEAQQDKSGLPNDRFSAERPEGSISTLTIQRTEQRDSAMYRCASSLGQNTEAFFGQGTRLTVV.

The rearrangement uses TRBV6-1 and TRBJ2-1, with TRBD1 matching 7 bases. Germline V CDR1 and CDR2: MNHNS, SASEGT. The CDR3 length is 12 residues. The trim removed 5 bases at V and 8 bases at J, leaving 3 bases unmatched. The CDR3 nucleotides read TGTGCCAGCAGTTCTCAGGGGGATGAGCAGTTCTTC. This sequence encodes CASSSQGDEQFF.

The CDR3 DNA reads as TGCGCCAGCAGTGAAGGCTCTGGAAACACCATATATTTT. Translating it yields CASSEGSGNTIYF. The rearrangement uses TRBV10-1 and TRBJ1-3, with D unclear. The CDR3 totals 13 residues. Germline V gene sequence: CDR1 WNHNN, CDR2 SYGVQD (reference sequence). Deletions cut 3 bases from V and 0 bases from J, with 3 bases between.

The rearrangement uses TRBV7-9 and TRBJ2-1; perhaps TRBD2 as D (6 bases). The CDR3 sequence is 13 residues long. Deletions cut 1 base from V and 8 bases from J, with 9 bases between. Germline V CDR1 and CDR2: SEHNR, FQNEAQ (reference sequence). The CDR3 sequence: CASSLGRGDEQFF. The CDR3 DNA reads as TGTGCCAGCAGCTTAGGGAGGGGCGATGAGCAGTTCTTC.

This clone is categorized as medium-sized. The J gene is TRBJ2-1, the V gene TRBV11-2; 14 positions agree with TRBD2. J lost 8 bases, V lost 5 bases, and 5 bases had no gene match. The germline gives CDR1 SGHAT, CDR2 FQNNGV. The CDR3 loop spans 15 amino acids. The CDR3 region is CASSPRLAGGYEQFF. The CDR3 DNA reads as TGTGCCAGCAGCCCCCGACTAGCGGGAGGGTATGAGCAGTTCTTC.

This clone showed up just a few times. This chain uses TRBV29-1 with TRBJ1-2; D is possibly TRBD1 (6 bases). The CDR3 is made up of 12 amino acids. V lost 7 bases and J 8 bases, leaving 17 bases between the germline ends. Germline V lookup: CDR1 SQVTM, CDR2 ANQGSEA. As DNA, the CDR3 is TGCAGCGCTGAGGTCCAGGGGTGGGGCTACACCTTC. Translated: CSAEVQGWGYTF. Combining the CDR3 with reference TRBV29-1 and TRBJ1-2 gives the whole variable domain SAVISQKPSRDICQRGTSLTIQCQVDSQVTMMFWYRQQPGQSLTLIATANQGSEATYESGFVIDKFPISRPNLTFSTLTVSNMSPEDSSIYLCSAEVQGWGYTFGSGTRLTVV.

This chain uses TRBV11-3 with TRBJ2-7, with 8 bases identical to TRBD1. Per germline, CDR1 SGHNT and CDR2 YENEEA. The CDR3 contains 15 residues. The junction had 11 bases not matched to a gene; V was cut back by 4 bases and J by 6 bases. CDR3 in DNA: TGTGCCAGCAGCTCCGGACAGGGAGCGGTGAGCGAGCAGTACTTC. It specifies CASSSGQGAVSEQYF.

Points on this clone: Germline and junction disagree at one end, which may indicate a read error. The chain joins TRBV7-9 to TRBJ2-2; D possibly corresponds to TRBD1 (6 bases). Germline CDR1 SEHNR, CDR2 FQNEAQ (reference sequence). This CDR3 spans 13 amino acids. CDR3 protein: CGLQGPNTGELFF. The CDR3 region has the DNA TGCGGATTACAGGGACCGAACACCGGGGAGCTGTTTTTT.